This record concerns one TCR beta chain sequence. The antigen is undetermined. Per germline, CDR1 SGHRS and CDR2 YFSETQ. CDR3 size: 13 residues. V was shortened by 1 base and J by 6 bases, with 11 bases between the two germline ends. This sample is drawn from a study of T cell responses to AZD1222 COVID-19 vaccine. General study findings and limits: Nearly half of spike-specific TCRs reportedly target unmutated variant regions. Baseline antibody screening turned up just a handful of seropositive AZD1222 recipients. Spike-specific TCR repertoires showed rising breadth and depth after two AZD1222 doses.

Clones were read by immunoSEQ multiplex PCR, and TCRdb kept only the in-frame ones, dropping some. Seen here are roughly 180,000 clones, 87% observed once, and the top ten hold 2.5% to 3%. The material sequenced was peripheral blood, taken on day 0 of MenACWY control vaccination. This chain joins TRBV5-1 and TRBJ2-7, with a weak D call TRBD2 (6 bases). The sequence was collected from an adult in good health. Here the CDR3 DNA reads TGCGCCAGCAGCTTGAGGGAGGCCAGCGAGCAGTACTTC. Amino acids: CASSLREASEQYF.